A selection of T cell receptor beta chains follows, all from one sample in a study of blood T cell repertoires in COVID-19. Clones were sequenced by immunoSEQ multiplex PCR, and TCRdb holds only the in-frame ones, with some missing. The sample has 270,000 or so clones, around 81% seen once. The source material was PBMCs or T cells enriched from blood (not recorded which). All receptors derive from a man aged 45 to 65 who had recovered from COVID-19. CDR3s include the opening cysteine and the closing phenylalanine or tryptophan. The D gene is left open where the match is weak. Only some rows state a clone size, as once, few, many or a class for expanded clones.

once | TRBD1 | TRBJ2-7 | TRBV6-5 | CASSLTGTPGEQYF | TGTGCCAGCAGTCTGACAGGGACCCCCGGCGAGCAGTACTTC
- | - | TRBJ2-2 | TRBV3-1/TRBV3-2 | CASRTRGVDTGELFF | TGTGCCAGCCGCACCAGGGGGGTCGACACCGGGGAGCTGTTTTTT
- | - | TRBJ2-3 | TRBV12-3/TRBV12-4 | CASRRTTTDTQYF | TGTGCCAGCAGACGGACAACCACAGATACGCAGTATTTT
many | TRBD2 | TRBJ2-1 | TRBV7-2 | CASSLALTSGDGEQFF | TGTGCCAGCAGCTTAGCGTTGACTAGCGGAGATGGGGAACAGTTCTTC
- | - | TRBJ1-2 | TRBV7-9 | CASSIVADRYTF | TGTGCCAGCAGCATAGTGGCTGATCGCTACACCTTC
- | - | TRBJ1-1 | TRBV14 | CASSQRFGGLGTEAFF | TGTGCCAGCAGCCAAAGATTCGGGGGATTGGGCACTGAAGCTTTCTTT
once | - | TRBJ1-2 | TRBV12-3/TRBV12-4 | CASGGLYGYTF | TGTGCCAGCGGTGGCCTCTATGGCTACACCTTC
- | - | TRBJ2-3 | TRBV19 | CASSLSVSGGDTQYF | TGTGCCAGTAGCCTGTCAGTGTCCGGCGGAGATACGCAGTATTTT
- | - | TRBJ1-3 | TRBV6-5 | CASKRGSGNTIYF | TGTGCCAGCAAAAGGGGCTCTGGAAACACCATATATTTT
- | - | TRBJ1-1 | TRBV6-1 | CASSAGSLELPGTEAFF | TGTGCCAGCAGTGCCGGCAGCCTAGAATTACCGGGCACTGAAGCTTTCTTT
- | TRBD1 | TRBJ1-4 | TRBV5-1 | CASSPDRVRVEKLFF | TGCGCCAGCAGCCCGGACAGGGTTCGGGTGGAAAAACTGTTTTTT
many | - | TRBJ1-5 | TRBV7-2 | CASSSQGSGASNQPQHF | TGTGCCAGCAGCTCCCAGGGCTCTGGTGCCAGCAATCAGCCCCAGCATTTT
- | - | TRBJ2-3 | TRBV6-5 | CASGWRGTMTDTQYF | TGTGCCAGCGGTTGGCGAGGGACAATGACAGATACGCAGTATTTT
- | - | TRBJ1-6 | TRBV3-1/TRBV3-2 | CASSQTLTGSYNSPLHF | TGTGCCAGCAGCCAAACACTTACGGGTTCCTATAATTCACCCCTCCACTTT
- | TRBD2 | TRBJ2-7 | TRBV9 | CASSVVAGRVQKYF | TGTGCCAGCAGCGTAGTGGCGGGGAGGGTTCAAAAGTACTTC